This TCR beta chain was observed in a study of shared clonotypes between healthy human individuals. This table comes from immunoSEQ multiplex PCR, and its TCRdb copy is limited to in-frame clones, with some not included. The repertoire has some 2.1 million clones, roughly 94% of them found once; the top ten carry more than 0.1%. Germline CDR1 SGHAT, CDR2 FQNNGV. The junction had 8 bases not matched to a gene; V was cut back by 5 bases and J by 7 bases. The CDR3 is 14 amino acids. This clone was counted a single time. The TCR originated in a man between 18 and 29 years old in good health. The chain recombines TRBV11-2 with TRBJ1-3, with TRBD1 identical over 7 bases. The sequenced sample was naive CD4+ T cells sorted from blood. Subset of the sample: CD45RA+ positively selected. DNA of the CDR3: TGTGCCAGCAGCCGTGGACAGGCGCGGAACACCATATATTTT. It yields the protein CASSRGQARNTIYF.